The rows below give T cell receptor beta chains drawn from one sample of a study of blood T cell repertoires in COVID-19. Only in-frame clones appear in the TCRdb table, and some are missing; sequencing was by immunoSEQ multiplex PCR. This sample has roughly 500,000 clones, with roughly 90% found just once. The sequenced material came from PBMCs or T cells enriched from blood (not recorded which). These receptors were taken from a woman in her 40s who had recovered from COVID-19. The CDR3 runs from the conserved cysteine through the conserved F or W. The D gene is left open where the match is weak. Size values are once, few and many counts, or a class for expanded clones, and some rows have none.

NA	NA	TRBV7-2	TRBJ2-1	TGTGCCAGCAGCTTAATGGGGGGAGTTGGGAATGAGCAGTTCTTC	CASSLMGGVGNEQFF
NA	NA	TRBV24-1	TRBJ2-3	TGTGCCACCAGCCCGGGACTCTTCACAGATACGCAGTATTTT	CATSPGLFTDTQYF
TRBD2	NA	TRBV7-9	TRBJ2-1	TGTGCCAGCAGCCTAGAGGGGGCTAGCGGGGGGACCTACAATGAGCAGTTCTTC	CASSLEGASGGTYNEQFF
TRBD1	NA	TRBV7-9	TRBJ2-5	TGTGCCAGCAGCTTACCAGGGACAGGGTGGGGCGAGACCCAGTACTTC	CASSLPGTGWGETQYF
TRBD1	NA	TRBV25-1	TRBJ1-2	TGTGCCAGCAGTGAATTTGGGACAGCTAACTATGGCTACACCTTC	CASSEFGTANYGYTF
TRBD2	once	TRBV14	TRBJ2-1	TGTGCCAGCAGCCAGTCCCGGGGGGACTCATCAAATGAGCAGTTCTTC	CASSQSRGDSSNEQFF
TRBD1	NA	TRBV5-1	TRBJ2-5	TGCGCCAGCAGCCCAGGGGGAAGTGGGGAGACCCAGTACTTC	CASSPGGSGETQYF
TRBD1	NA	TRBV4-3	TRBJ1-1	TGCGCCAGCAGCCGAGGGACAGGGGGTAGCACTGAAGCTTTCTTT	CASSRGTGGSTEAFF
TRBD1	NA	TRBV11-3	TRBJ1-1	TGTGCCAGCAGCTTAACAGGGGGAGGCACTGAAGCTTTCTTT	CASSLTGGGTEAFF
TRBD2	NA	TRBV4-3	TRBJ2-7	TGCGCCAGCAGCCAAGTAGCGGGAGGTGTCTACGAGCAGTACTTC	CASSQVAGGVYEQYF
NA	NA	TRBV7-9	TRBJ2-2	TGTGCCAGCAGCTTAGGAGCCAGGGGTACCGGGGAGCTGTTTTTT	CASSLGARGTGELFF
TRBD2	NA	TRBV9	TRBJ2-1	TGTGCCAGCTTGGCGGGAGGGGGGCGATCCACCTCCTACAATGAGCAGTTCTTC	CASLAGGGRSTSYNEQFF
TRBD2	NA	TRBV7-9	TRBJ2-7	TGTGCCAGCAGCCCGGGACTAGCGGGACTAGGGCAGTACTTC	CASSPGLAGLGQYF
NA	NA	TRBV7-9	TRBJ2-5	TGTGCCAGCAGCTTTACTAGTTTGGAGACCCAGTACTTC	CASSFTSLETQYF
NA	NA	TRBV4-3	TRBJ1-4	TGCGCCAGCAGCCACCTGAGGGAAAAACTGTTTTTT	CASSHLREKLFF
NA	few	TRBV7-6	TRBJ1-2	TGTGCCAGCAGCTTATCGGGACTGAACTATGGCTACACCTTC	CASSLSGLNYGYTF
TRBD2	NA	TRBV19	TRBJ2-1	TGTGCCAGTAGTAAGGTAGCGGGAGTAGCTGAGCAGTTCTTC	CASSKVAGVAEQFF
TRBD1	NA	TRBV5-5	TRBJ2-6	TGTGCCAGCAGCTTGGGGACAGGGGTGTCAGGGGCCAACGTCCTGACTTTC	CASSLGTGVSGANVLTF
TRBD2	NA	TRBV7-6	TRBJ2-5	TGTGCCAGCAGCTTTACGACTAGCGGGATGGAGACCCAGTACTTC	CASSFTTSGMETQYF
TRBD2	NA	TRBV11-2	TRBJ2-3	TGTGCCAGCAGCTTCCGCGGGAGCATCGCAGATACGCAGTATTTT	CASSFRGSIADTQYF
NA	NA	TRBV10-3	TRBJ2-7	TGTGCCATCAGTTTACGGGAGAACTACGAGCAGTACTTC	CAISLRENYEQYF
NA	once	TRBV25-1	TRBJ2-2	TGTGCCAGCAGTGAATTTGGTCGGTGGAACACCGGGGAGCTGTTTTTT	CASSEFGRWNTGELFF
NA	NA	TRBV19	TRBJ1-5	TGTGCCAGTAGTATAATGAGGTTGGGCAATCAGCCCCAGCATTTT	CASSIMRLGNQPQHF
TRBD1	NA	TRBV11-3	TRBJ2-1	TGTGCCAGCAGCCCGGACAGGGGCACCTACAATGAGCAGTTCTTC	CASSPDRGTYNEQFF
NA	NA	TRBV7-2	TRBJ1-3	TGTGCCAGCAACGGGGGAGGTGGAAACACCATATATTTT	CASNGGGGNTIYF
TRBD1	NA	TRBV5-1	TRBJ1-3	TGCGCCAGCAGCTTGACGACAGGGAGCTCTGGAAACACCATATATTTT	CASSLTTGSSGNTIYF
NA	NA	TRBV6-1	TRBJ2-5	TGTGCCAGCAGTGATTGGCGTGAGGTAGAGACCCAGTACTTC	CASSDWREVETQYF
NA	NA	TRBV18	TRBJ2-7	TGTGCCAGCTCACTATCGGGGACCTACGAGCAGTACTTC	CASSLSGTYEQYF
TRBD1	NA	TRBV11-2	TRBJ2-6	TGTGCCAGCAGCACCGGGACAGGCCTCTCTGGGGCCAACGTCCTGACTTTC	CASSTGTGLSGANVLTF
TRBD1	NA	TRBV7-9	TRBJ1-2	TGTGCCAGCAGCTTTGACAGGGCCCAATCCAAGGGTAACTATGGCTACACCTTC	CASSFDRAQSKGNYGYTF
NA	NA	TRBV6-5	TRBJ2-7	TGTGCCAGCAGTTACCCTCCAGGGATCGAGCAGTACTTC	CASSYPPGIEQYF
NA	NA	TRBV4-3	TRBJ1-1	TGCGCCAGCAGCCAAGACCCAGCGGGGTACACTGAAGCTTTCTTT	CASSQDPAGYTEAFF
TRBD1	NA	TRBV2	TRBJ1-1	TGTGCCAGCAGGGTTGACAGGGGTGACACTGAAGCTTTCTTT	CASRVDRGDTEAFF
NA	NA	TRBV6-6	TRBJ1-6	TGTGCCAGCAGATCCGCGGGGGAGGAGAATTCACCCCTCCACTTT	CASRSAGEENSPLHF
NA	NA	TRBV15	TRBJ1-5	TGTGCCACCAGCGCTTTCACAGGGCCCAATCAGCCCCAGCATTTT	CATSAFTGPNQPQHF
NA	NA	TRBV25-1	TRBJ2-2	TGTGCCAGCCAGGGGCCGAACACCGGGGAGCTGTTTTTT	CASQGPNTGELFF
NA	NA	TRBV30	TRBJ1-5	TGTGCCTGGAGTAAGAGCAGCAATCAGCCCCAGCATTTT	CAWSKSSNQPQHF
NA	NA	TRBV14	TRBJ1-1	TGTGCCAGCAGCCAAACTACGTCGTTGAACACTGAAGCTTTCTTT	CASSQTTSLNTEAFF
NA	NA	TRBV19	TRBJ1-5	TGTGCCAGTAGTACCGGACAGAGAGAATATAGCAATCAGCCCCAGCATTTT	CASSTGQREYSNQPQHF
TRBD1	NA	TRBV19	TRBJ1-3	TGTGCCAGTAGTAAGGGGGACAGGGTGGCAAACACCATATATTTT	CASSKGDRVANTIYF
TRBD1	NA	TRBV4-3	TRBJ1-4	TGCGCCAGCAGCCAAGATTACAGGGGGCGCGAAAAACTGTTTTTT	CASSQDYRGREKLFF
NA	NA	TRBV18	TRBJ1-4	TGTGCCAGCTCACCACGACCGACGACAGGCCTCGGGGAAAAACTGTTTTTT	CASSPRPTTGLGEKLFF
TRBD1	NA	TRBV2	TRBJ2-7	TGTGCCAGCAGGACCGGGACAGAGACCTACGAGCAGTACTTC	CASRTGTETYEQYF
TRBD1	NA	TRBV10-3	TRBJ1-5	TGTGCCATCAGTGAGTCCGGACAGGGGGGGAATCAGCCCCAGCATTTT	CAISESGQGGNQPQHF
NA	NA	TRBV5-1	TRBJ2-1	TGCGCCAGCAGCTTGGGAACAGGAAACAATGAGCAGTTCTTC	CASSLGTGNNEQFF
NA	NA	TRBV11-2	TRBJ1-1	TGTGCCAGCAGTTGGGGATCGGGACAGAACACTGAAGCTTTCTTT	CASSWGSGQNTEAFF
TRBD1	NA	TRBV18	TRBJ2-1	TGTGCCAGCTCACCTCGGACAGGGACGGATGAGCAGTTCTTC	CASSPRTGTDEQFF